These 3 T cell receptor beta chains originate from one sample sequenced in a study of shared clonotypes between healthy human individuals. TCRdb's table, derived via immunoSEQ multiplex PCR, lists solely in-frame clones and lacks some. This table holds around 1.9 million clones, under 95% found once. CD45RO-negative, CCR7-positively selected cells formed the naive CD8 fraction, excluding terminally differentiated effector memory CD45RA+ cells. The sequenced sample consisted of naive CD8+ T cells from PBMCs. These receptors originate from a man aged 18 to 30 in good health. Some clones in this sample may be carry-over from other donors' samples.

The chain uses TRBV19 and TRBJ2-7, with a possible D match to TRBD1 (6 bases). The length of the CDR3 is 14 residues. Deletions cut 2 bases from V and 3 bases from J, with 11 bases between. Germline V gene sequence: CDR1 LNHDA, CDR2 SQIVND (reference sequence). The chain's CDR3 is CASSITLQGYEQYF. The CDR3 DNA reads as TGTGCCAGTAGTATAACCCTACAGGGCTACGAGCAGTACTTC.

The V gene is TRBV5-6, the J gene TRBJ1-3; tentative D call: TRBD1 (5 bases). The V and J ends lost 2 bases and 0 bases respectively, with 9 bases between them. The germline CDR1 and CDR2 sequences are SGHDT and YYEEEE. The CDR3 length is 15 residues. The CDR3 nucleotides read TGTGCCAGCAGCTTTTTTGGGGGCTCTGGAAACACCATATATTTT. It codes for CASSFFGGSGNTIYF.

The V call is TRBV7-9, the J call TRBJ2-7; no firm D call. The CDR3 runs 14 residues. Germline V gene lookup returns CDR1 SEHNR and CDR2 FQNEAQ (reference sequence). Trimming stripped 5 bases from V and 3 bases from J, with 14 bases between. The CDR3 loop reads CASSPDPAGYEQYF. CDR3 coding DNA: TGTGCCAGCAGCCCCGATCCAGCAGGCTACGAGCAGTACTTC.